The 8 T cell receptor beta chains in this list originate from one sample, sequenced in a study of vaccination effects on CD4 cells after COVID-19. These receptors' antigens are unknown. Profiling relied on immunoSEQ multiplex PCR, and the TCRdb table lists in-frame clones only, not all of them. The data contain roughly 29,000 clones, around three fifths of them singletons. CD4+ T cells were isolated after around ten days of culture. Material: CD4+ T cells from PBMCs cultured without peptide, obtained before COVID-19 vaccination. These receptors were collected from a human donor who received a COVID-19 vaccine.

The rearrangement joins TRBV5-1 to TRBJ1-3; 9 nucleotides match TRBD1. The CDR3 covers 18 residues. CDR1 and CDR2 from the germline V gene are SGHRS and YFSETQ. The trim removed 1 base at V and 6 bases at J, leaving 14 bases unmatched. The CDR3 nucleotides read TGCGCCAGCAGCTTGACAGGGGGCGATCTCCCCCCCTCAAACACCATATATTTT. Protein: CASSLTGGDLPPSNTIYF. The complete variable domain, with remaining parts taken from reference TRBV5-1 and TRBJ1-3, reads KAGVTQTPRYLIKTRGQQVTLSCSPISGHRSVSWYQQTPGQGLQFLFEYFSETQRNKGNFPGRFSGRQFSNSRSEMNVSTLELGDSALYLCASSLTGGDLPPSNTIYFGEGSWLTVV.

The chain recombines TRBV23-1 with TRBJ1-1; TRBD1 aligns across 7 bases. TRBV23-1 is known as an ORF, though its function is uncertain. This CDR3 contains 12 residues. The ends lost 9 bases at V and 1 base at J; junction bases unmatched: 2. For the CDR3, the DNA is TGCGCCAGAGGACAGGAGAACACTGAAGCTTTCTTT. This encodes CARGQENTEAFF.

This clone was detected a few times. V and J are TRBV18 and TRBJ2-3, with 14 positions matching TRBD2. The CDR3 runs to 17 residues. Trimming cost V 5 bases and J 3 bases; bases outside gene matches: 7. Germline V gives CDR1 KGHSH, CDR2 LQKENI. CDR3 in DNA: TGTGCCAGCTCATCCGGGACTAGCGGGAGCGGGACAGATACGCAGTATTTT. It codes for CASSSGTSGSGTDTQYF.

This clone showed up just once. The V and J genes are TRBV11-2 and TRBJ2-3; possibly TRBD2 for D (5 bases). The CDR3 is 18 residues long. The germline CDR1 and CDR2 sequences are SGHAT and FQNNGV. V dropped 1 base and J dropped 3 bases, with 20 bases sitting between them. CDR3 in DNA: TGTGCCAGCAGCTTAGCGATCTGGGGAGTGGAGATAACAGATACGCAGTATTTT. It is translated as CASSLAIWGVEITDTQYF.

The rearrangement links TRBV25-1 to TRBJ1-2; TRBD1 matches 8 bases. J gave up 0 bases and V 6 bases, and 12 bases lay outside the gene matches. The germline V gene has CDR1 MGHDK and CDR2 SYGVNS. The CDR3 consists of 17 residues. The CDR3 DNA reads as TGTGCCAGCAGGAGAGCAGGGGAACAGGGGGCTAACTATGGCTACACCTTC. It translates to CASRRAGEQGANYGYTF.

This clone was counted only a few times. This sequence joins TRBV20-1 and TRBJ2-1, with a possible D match to TRBD2 (5 bases). Germline lookup yields CDR1 DFQATT and CDR2 SNEGSKA (reference sequence). The CDR3 sequence is 13 residues long. V lost 3 bases and J 5 bases, leaving 11 bases between the germline ends. CDR3 in amino acids: CSASRVGNNEQFF. CDR3 DNA sequence: TGCAGTGCTAGTCGCGTCGGGAACAATGAGCAGTTCTTC.

The chain joins TRBV19 to TRBJ1-1, with D possibly being TRBD1 (5 bases). There are 17 residues in the CDR3. Trimming took 6 bases from V and 1 from J, leaving 21 bases between them. CDR1 and CDR2 from the germline V gene are LNHDA and SQIVND (reference sequence). The CDR3 here is CASRPSRYRFRNTEAFF. The CDR3 nucleotides read TGTGCCAGTAGGCCGTCTCGCTACAGGTTTAGGAACACTGAAGCTTTCTTT. The entire variable domain, with the rest obtained from reference TRBV19 and TRBJ1-1, is as follows: DGGITQSPKYLFRKEGQNVTLSCEQNLNHDAMYWYRQDPGQGLRLIYYSQIVNDFQKGDIAEGYSVSREKKESFPLTVTSAQKNPTAFYLCASRPSRYRFRNTEAFFGQGTRLTVV.

This rearrangement joins TRBV6-5 to TRBJ1-5, with unresolved D. The CDR3 consists of 13 residues. V lost 2 bases to trimming and J lost 2 bases, with 4 bases between them. Germline loops: CDR1 MNHEY, CDR2 SVGAGI. This CDR3 is CASSYDGNQPQHF. Here the CDR3 DNA reads TGTGCCAGCAGTTACGACGGCAATCAGCCCCAGCATTTT.